This entry lists 14 T cell receptor beta chains sequenced from one sample in a study of blood T cell repertoires in COVID-19. Method: immunoSEQ multiplex PCR; TCRdb's copy keeps in-frame clones and lacks some. The sample lists 430,000 or so clones, roughly 90% occurring once. The source material was peripheral blood. The origin of the receptors is a man aged 18 to 29 with COVID-19, enrolled during active disease.

The chain links TRBV28 to TRBJ2-3, with D possibly being TRBD2 (6 bases). The CDR3 covers 14 residues. Germline V lookup: CDR1 MDHEN, CDR2 SYDVKM. V dropped 5 bases and J dropped 0 bases, with 9 bases sitting between them. The CDR3 nucleotides are TGTGCCAGCAGTGCCAGCGGGAGCACAGATACGCAGTATTTT. This gives the protein CASSASGSTDTQYF.

The V and J genes are TRBV7-9 and TRBJ2-3; D is possibly TRBD1 (6 bases). This CDR3 region has 15 residues. Deletions cut 4 bases from V and 3 bases from J, with 14 bases between. Germline CDR1 reads SEHNR; CDR2 reads FQNEAQ (reference sequence). The CDR3 reads CASSSFGQLTDTQYF. The CDR3 nucleotides read TGTGCCAGCAGCTCCTTTGGACAGCTAACAGATACGCAGTATTTT.

The V gene is TRBV11-2, the J gene TRBJ2-1; a possible D gene is TRBD2 (6 bases). CDR1 is SGHAT, CDR2 FQNNGV, per germline. The CDR3 sequence is 16 residues long. The ends were cut back, 5 bases at V and 9 bases at J, with 23 bases in the middle. This CDR3 reads CASSRDGTLQVGEQFF. In DNA, the CDR3 is TGTGCCAGCAGCCGAGACGGGACTCTGCAGGTGGGTGAGCAGTTCTTC.

This chain uses TRBV19 with TRBJ1-2, with 9 bases lining up with TRBD1. Germline lookup yields CDR1 LNHDA and CDR2 SQIVND (reference sequence). After removal of 0 bases from V and 4 bases from J, the junction contained 9 bases not matched to a gene. This CDR3 region has 17 residues. CDR3 sequence reads: CASSIDAGTGPSYGYTF. In DNA, the CDR3 is TGTGCCAGTAGTATAGATGCGGGGACAGGGCCATCCTATGGCTACACCTTC.

The V call is TRBV5-5, the J call TRBJ2-7; TRBD2 matches 10 bases. Germline lookup yields CDR1 SGHKS and CDR2 YYEKEE (reference sequence). Unmatched junction bases numbered 6, after V lost 0 bases and J lost 0 bases. CDR3 length: 17 amino acids. Here the CDR3 reads CASSLASGSPSSYEQYF. The CDR3, as DNA: TGTGCCAGCAGCTTGGCTAGCGGGAGCCCTAGCTCCTACGAGCAGTACTTC.

The CDR3 spells CASWGEREGTGELFF. DNA of the CDR3: TGTGCCAGTTGGGGGGAGCGAGAGGGAACCGGGGAGCTGTTTTTT. The rearrangement links TRBV19 to TRBJ2-2; a weak D match, TRBD2 (6 bases). CDR1 is LNHDA and CDR2 is SQIVND in the germline V gene (reference sequence). Trimming removed 8 bases from V and 5 bases from J, with 18 bases in between. The CDR3 is 15 amino acids.

A note on this clone: Other nucleotide sequences from this sample produce the same CDR3. The chain is built from TRBV14 and TRBJ1-1; no definite D call. Germline V CDR1 and CDR2: SGHDN, FVKESK. Trimming stripped 2 bases from V and 2 bases from J, with 6 bases between. CDR3 length: 13 amino acids. The CDR3 DNA reads TGTGCCAGCAGCCAATCGCGCAACACTGAAGCTTTCTTT. This translates into CASSQSRNTEAFF.

The CDR3: CASSIFGQITDTQYF. The CDR3 region has the DNA TGTGCCAGTAGTATTTTCGGACAAATTACAGATACGCAGTATTTT. The J gene is TRBJ2-3, the V gene TRBV19; a weak D match, TRBD1 (5 bases). V was shortened by 3 bases and J by 3 bases, with 13 bases between the two germline ends. Germline-derived CDR1 and CDR2 are LNHDA and SQIVND (reference sequence). CDR3 length equals 15 residues.

J is TRBJ2-4 and V is TRBV11-3; D is possibly TRBD2 (6 bases). The V gene lost 8 bases and the J gene lost 0 bases, with 11 bases spanning the gap. CDR3 length equals 14 residues. Germline lookup yields CDR1 SGHNT and CDR2 YENEEA. CDR3 region: CASGAGIAKNIQYF. In DNA form, the CDR3 reads TGTGCCAGCGGTGCGGGGATAGCCAAAAACATTCAGTACTTC.

This clone was seen a single time. This sequence joins TRBV5-1 and TRBJ2-3; 7 bases match TRBD1. The CDR3 is 13 residues long. Germline values: CDR1 SGHRS, CDR2 YFSETQ. V lost 6 bases and J lost 5; bases outside the gene matches: 6. CDR3 residues: CASIDRAGDTQYF. The DNA of the CDR3 is TGCGCCAGCATAGACAGGGCTGGAGATACGCAGTATTTT. The variable domain in full, with the rest retrieved from reference TRBV5-1 and TRBJ2-3, is KAGVTQTPRYLIKTRGQQVTLSCSPISGHRSVSWYQQTPGQGLQFLFEYFSETQRNKGNFPGRFSGRQFSNSRSEMNVSTLELGDSALYLCASIDRAGDTQYFGPGTRLTVL.

As to this clone: The junction and the germline gene differ at one end; a read error may be behind it. The chain employs TRBV20-1 and TRBJ1-4; no clear D. CDR3 size: 11 residues. The germline gives CDR1 DFQATT, CDR2 SNEGSKA (reference sequence). CDR3 in DNA: TGCAGTGTTCAGTGGGCCAGATTCGTACTTTTT. This gives the protein CSVQWARFVLF.

J is TRBJ1-2 and V is TRBV4-2; the D gene is possibly TRBD1 (5 bases). Between the trimmed V and J ends, which lost 2 bases and 8 bases, there was a span of 15 bases. This CDR3 is built from 14 residues. In germline, CDR1 is LGHNA, CDR2 YNFKEQ. The CDR3 bases are TGTGCCAGCAGCCAAATCCAGGGAATAGACGGCTACACCTTC. This translates into CASSQIQGIDGYTF.

This rearrangement joins TRBV15 to TRBJ2-3; the D gene is possibly TRBD1 (5 bases). The germline V and J ends were trimmed by 0 bases and 4 bases, with 8 bases remaining between them. Germline-derived CDR1 and CDR2 are LNHNV and YYDKDF (reference sequence). The CDR3 loop spans 14 amino acids. CDR3 in amino acids: CATSRDRAPDTQYF. CDR3 nucleotide sequence: TGTGCCACCAGCAGAGACAGGGCTCCAGATACGCAGTATTTT.

This chain links TRBV2 with TRBJ2-7, with D tentatively TRBD2 (6 bases). The V end lost 4 bases, the J end lost 3 bases, and 13 bases lay between the germline ends. CDR1 and CDR2 (germline): SNHLY, FYNNEI. The CDR3 is made up of 14 amino acids. The CDR3 loop is CASSVGGSNYEQYF. The CDR3 DNA reads as TGTGCCAGCAGTGTTGGGGGGTCCAACTACGAGCAGTACTTC.